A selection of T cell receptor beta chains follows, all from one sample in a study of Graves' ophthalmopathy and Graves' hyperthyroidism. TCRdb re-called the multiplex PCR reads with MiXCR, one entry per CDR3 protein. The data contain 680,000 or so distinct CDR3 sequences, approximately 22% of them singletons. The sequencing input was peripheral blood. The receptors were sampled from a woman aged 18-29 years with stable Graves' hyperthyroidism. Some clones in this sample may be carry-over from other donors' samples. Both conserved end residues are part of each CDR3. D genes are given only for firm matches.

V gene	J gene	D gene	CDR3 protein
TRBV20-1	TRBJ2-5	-	CSASAEETQYF
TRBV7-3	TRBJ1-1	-	CASIGHGAFF
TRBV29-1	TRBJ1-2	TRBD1	CSVAGTGVGYTF
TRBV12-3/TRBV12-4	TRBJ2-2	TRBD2	CAGSVAGAGGELFF
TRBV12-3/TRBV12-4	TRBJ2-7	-	CASTRTPRDEQYF
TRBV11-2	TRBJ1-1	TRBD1	CASSAWQGVNTEAFF
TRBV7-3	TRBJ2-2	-	CASSLIGGLNTGELFF
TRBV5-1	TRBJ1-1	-	CASSLDAGRSTEAFF
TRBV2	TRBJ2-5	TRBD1	CAPTRDRVETQYF
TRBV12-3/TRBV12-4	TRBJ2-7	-	CASSLGRKQYF
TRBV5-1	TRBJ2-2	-	CASSTFEASGTGELFF
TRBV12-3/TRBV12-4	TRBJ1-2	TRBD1	CASKTDREFRYTF
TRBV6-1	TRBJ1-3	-	CASSERGNSGNTIYF
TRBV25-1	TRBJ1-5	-	CASRDSGLGQPQHF